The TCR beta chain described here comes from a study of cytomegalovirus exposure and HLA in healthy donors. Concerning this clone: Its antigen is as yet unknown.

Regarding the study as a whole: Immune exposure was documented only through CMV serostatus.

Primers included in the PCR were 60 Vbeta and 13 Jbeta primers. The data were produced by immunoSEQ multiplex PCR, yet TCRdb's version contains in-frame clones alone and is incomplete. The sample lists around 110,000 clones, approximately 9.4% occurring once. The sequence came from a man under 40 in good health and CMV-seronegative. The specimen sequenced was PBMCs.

CDR3 residues: CASSILENSPLHF. CDR3 DNA: TGTGCCAGTAGTATCCTTGAGAATTCACCCCTCCACTTT. This chain joins TRBV19 and TRBJ1-6; D is uncertain. There are 13 residues in the CDR3. V was shortened by 3 bases and J by 7 bases, with 7 bases between the two germline ends. Germline-derived CDR1 and CDR2 are LNHDA and SQIVND (reference sequence).